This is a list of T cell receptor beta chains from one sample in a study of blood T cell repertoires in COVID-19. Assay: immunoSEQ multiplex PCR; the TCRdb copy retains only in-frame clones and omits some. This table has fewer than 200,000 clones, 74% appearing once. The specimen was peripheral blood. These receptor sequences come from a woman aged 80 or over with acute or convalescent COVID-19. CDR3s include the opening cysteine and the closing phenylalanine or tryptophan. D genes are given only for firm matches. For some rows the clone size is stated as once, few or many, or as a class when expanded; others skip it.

TGTGCCAGCAGTGAATCCAGGGTTCGCAATCAGCCCCAGCATTTT	CASSESRVRNQPQHF	TRBJ1-5	TRBV6-1	NA	NA
TGTGCCAGCAGCCAGGGACTAGCGGGATTGGAGCAGTACTTC	CASSQGLAGLEQYF	TRBJ2-7	TRBV28	TRBD2	NA
TGTGCCAGTATAGCGACCTACACAGATACGCAGTATTTT	CASIATYTDTQYF	TRBJ2-3	TRBV12-3/TRBV12-4	NA	NA
TGTGCCAGCAGCCGGACCCCCGCAGGGGGCGTAGTGTATGGCTACACCTTC	CASSRTPAGGVVYGYTF	TRBJ1-2	TRBV5-8	TRBD1	once
TGTGCCAGCAGTTACGACAGTCGCAATTCACCCCTCCACTTT	CASSYDSRNSPLHF	TRBJ1-6	TRBV6-5	NA	NA
TGTGCCAGCAGCAAAGGGGCGGGAGTTGAGAGCACAGATACGCAGTATTTT	CASSKGAGVESTDTQYF	TRBJ2-3	TRBV21-1	NA	NA
TGCGCCAGCAACACAGGGGAAAATTCACCCCTCCACTTT	CASNTGENSPLHF	TRBJ1-6	TRBV5-1	TRBD1	NA
TGTGCCTCCAAAGACAGGGGATGGGAGACCCAGTACTTC	CASKDRGWETQYF	TRBJ2-5	TRBV30	TRBD1	NA
TGTGCCACCAGTGATTTGACCGAACAACGAGGGAATACGCAGTATTTT	CATSDLTEQRGNTQYF	TRBJ2-3	TRBV24-1	NA	NA
TGTGCCAGCAGTGAATACCTCCGGGACACTGAAGCTTTCTTT	CASSEYLRDTEAFF	TRBJ1-1	TRBV25-1	NA	NA
TGTGCCAGCTCACCGGTCCGAGAGGGGGAGCTGTTTTTT	CASSPVREGELFF	TRBJ2-2	TRBV18	NA	few
TGTGCCAGCTCACCATTCAGCGTGTCTGATGGAGATACGCAGTATTTT	CASSPFSVSDGDTQYF	TRBJ2-3	TRBV18	NA	NA
TGTGCCAGCAGTCTTCAGAGTTTAGCGGGAGCCCCCACAGATACGCAGTATTTT	CASSLQSLAGAPTDTQYF	TRBJ2-3	TRBV25-1	TRBD2	NA
TGTGCCAGCAGTTTAGCAGGGAATAGCAATCAGCCCCAGCATTTT	CASSLAGNSNQPQHF	TRBJ1-5	TRBV28	NA	NA
TGTGCCAGCAGTTTATTAGGTTCTGGGACAGGCCTCACGGGCGTCCTGACTTTC	CASSLLGSGTGLTGVLTF	TRBJ2-6	TRBV27	TRBD1	NA
TGTGCCAGCAGCTTATCTTTTGCGGGAGTAGGTGAGCAGTTCTTC	CASSLSFAGVGEQFF	TRBJ2-1	TRBV11-2	TRBD2	NA
TGTGCCAGCAGTTATACAGGGGGGGGTCAGCCCCAGCATTTT	CASSYTGGGQPQHF	TRBJ1-5	TRBV6-2/TRBV6-3	TRBD1	NA
TGTGCCAGCAGTGAACGCCTAGCGGTCTACGAGCAGTACTTC	CASSERLAVYEQYF	TRBJ2-7	TRBV2	TRBD2	NA
TGTGCCAGCACTAGCGGTCAAAGCTCTGGGGCCAACGTCCTGACTTTC	CASTSGQSSGANVLTF	TRBJ2-6	TRBV10-3	TRBD2	NA
TGTGCCAGCAGTCCTGAGGTAAGGACTGAAGCTTTCTTT	CASSPEVRTEAFF	TRBJ1-1	TRBV2	NA	NA
TGTGCCAGTAGTAAATCGGACAGAAACTACGAGCAGTACTTC	CASSKSDRNYEQYF	TRBJ2-7	TRBV19	NA	NA
TGTGCCAGCAGACAATTAGGCTCCCAGGGGTTGTACTTC	CASRQLGSQGLYF	TRBJ2-7	TRBV27	NA	NA
TGTGCCAGCAGCCAAGGTTCGGGAGCAGAGACCCAGTACTTC	CASSQGSGAETQYF	TRBJ2-5	TRBV3-1/TRBV3-2	NA	NA